This T cell receptor beta chain was observed in a study of blood T cell repertoires in COVID-19. About the study: COVID-19 samples, acute and convalescent, were from the United States, Italy and Spain. T cells, B-cell-depleted T cells, or PBMCs provided the cDNA or gDNA that served as material.

CDR1 and CDR2 (germline): SQVTM, ANQGSEA. The length of the CDR3 is 16 residues. V lost 0 bases to trimming and J lost 2 bases; unmatched junction nucleotides: 7. The participants were between about 18 and 90 years old and came from under 25 US areas. How the authors handled the data: For nucleated cells, counts were estimated from reference gene primer amplification. The table came from immunoSEQ multiplex PCR; TCRdb's copy has only in-frame clones and leaves some out. The V and J calls and clone size come from that table; D and trimming were worked out from the DNA. The sample carries approximately 280,000 clones, 90% recorded once.

The V call is TRBV29-1, the J call TRBJ2-5; 9 nucleotides line up with TRBD2. The material sequenced was PBMCs or T cells enriched from blood (not recorded which). The TCR sequence derives from a woman aged 18-30 years with acute COVID-19. CDR3 region: CSVEDPPGLAQETQYF. The CDR3 DNA follows: TGCAGCGTTGAAGACCCCCCGGGACTAGCTCAAGAGACCCAGTACTTC.